These T cell receptor beta chains were read from a single sample in a study of blood T cell repertoires in COVID-19. The protocol was immunoSEQ multiplex PCR, while the TCRdb copy is restricted to in-frame clones and leaves out a portion. Of 200,000 to 250,000 clones in the sample, around nine tenths are singletons; the top ten hold over 12%. The sample taken for sequencing was PBMCs or T cells enriched from blood (not recorded which). The receptors shown here come from a woman aged 50 to 60 with acute COVID-19. Both conserved end residues are part of each CDR3. The D gene is left open where the match is weak. Not all rows give a size; the values are once, few, many and, for expanded clones, a class.

TRBV28,TRBD2,TRBJ2-3,NA,CASTPGGPADTQYF,TGTGCCAGCACCCCGGGAGGGCCCGCAGATACGCAGTATTTT
TRBV11-2,NA,TRBJ2-1,NA,CASSLDQGFSEQFF,TGTGCCAGCAGCTTAGATCAGGGGTTCAGTGAGCAGTTCTTC
TRBV28,NA,TRBJ1-1,NA,CASSLFGRMNTEAFF,TGTGCCAGCAGTTTATTTGGCCGCATGAACACTGAAGCTTTCTTT
TRBV14,NA,TRBJ2-1,NA,CASSQGLTDWNEQFF,TGTGCCAGCAGCCAAGGTCTAACGGACTGGAATGAGCAGTTCTTC
TRBV4-1,TRBD1,TRBJ2-3,NA,CASGYRDRGPNLYTQYF,TGCGCCAGCGGCTACCGGGACAGGGGGCCCAATCTCTATACGCAGTATTTT
TRBV9,TRBD1,TRBJ2-7,NA,CASSVDHLGQTLSEQYF,TGTGCCAGCAGCGTAGACCACCTGGGACAGACCCTTTCCGAGCAGTACTTC
TRBV6-5,TRBD1,TRBJ2-3,NA,CASSYGQGVPQYF,TGTGCCAGCAGTTACGGACAGGGTGTTCCGCAGTATTTT
TRBV28,NA,TRBJ2-6,NA,CASGGAGSGANVLTF,TGTGCCAGCGGGGGGGCAGGGTCTGGGGCCAACGTCCTGACTTTC
TRBV6-1,TRBD2,TRBJ2-7,NA,CASSDSGLAGVEQYF,TGTGCCAGCAGTGACTCCGGACTAGCGGGAGTTGAGCAGTACTTC
TRBV7-2,TRBD1,TRBJ2-7,NA,CASSRSGTGSYEQYF,TGTGCCAGCAGCAGATCCGGGACAGGGTCCTACGAGCAGTACTTC
TRBV6-5,TRBD1,TRBJ1-5,NA,CASSYRGQGNQPQHF,TGTGCCAGCAGTTACCGGGGACAGGGCAATCAGCCCCAGCATTTT
TRBV2,NA,TRBJ2-5,once,CASNRWYQETQYF,TGTGCCAGTAACAGATGGTACCAAGAGACCCAGTACTTC
TRBV7-2,NA,TRBJ1-6,NA,CASSSGQYNSPLHF,TGTGCCAGCAGCTCCGGACAGTATAATTCACCCCTCCACTTT
TRBV19,TRBD2,TRBJ2-3,few,CASSICRSSGGPTDTQYF,TGTGCCAGTAGTATCTGCCGCTCGTCGGGAGGGCCGACAGATACGCAGTATTTT
TRBV28,NA,TRBJ1-2,NA,CASSLPGVNYGYTF,TGTGCCAGCAGTCTCCCCGGGGTGAACTATGGCTACACCTTC
TRBV28,TRBD1,TRBJ2-4,NA,CASSPRGQGKNIQYF,TGTGCCAGCAGCCCCCGGGGACAGGGAAAAAACATTCAGTACTTC
TRBV9,NA,TRBJ2-7,NA,CASSSRRVLEEQYF,TGTGCCAGCAGCTCACGGCGAGTATTGGAGGAGCAGTACTTC
TRBV24-1,TRBD1,TRBJ1-2,few,CATRDRVYGYTF,TGTGCCACCAGGGACAGGGTCTATGGCTACACCTTC
TRBV7-6,NA,TRBJ2-5,NA,CASSLMLRAQETQYF,TGTGCCAGCAGCTTAATGCTGAGGGCACAAGAGACCCAGTACTTC
TRBV28,TRBD1,TRBJ1-5,once,CASRSRGTGGLGNQPQHF,TGTGCCAGCAGATCGAGGGGGACAGGGGGCCTGGGCAATCAGCCCCAGCATTTT
TRBV7-2,TRBD2,TRBJ2-1,few,CASSLPEGGPSYNEQFF,TGTGCCAGCAGCTTACCAGAGGGAGGGCCTTCCTACAATGAGCAGTTCTTC
TRBV11-3,NA,TRBJ2-1,NA,CASSLGRGSYNEQFF,TGTGCCAGCAGCTTAGGGCGGGGCTCCTACAATGAGCAGTTCTTC
TRBV19,NA,TRBJ1-1,NA,CASMNSPNTEAFF,TGTGCCAGTATGAACAGCCCGAACACTGAAGCTTTCTTT
TRBV15,TRBD2,TRBJ2-1,NA,CATSRVRLAGEVYEQFF,TGTGCCACCAGCAGAGTAAGACTAGCGGGAGAAGTCTATGAGCAGTTCTTC
TRBV5-1,NA,TRBJ1-5,few,CASSLGYQGSNQPQHF,TGCGCCAGCAGCTTGGGATACCAGGGTAGCAATCAGCCCCAGCATTTT
TRBV11-2,NA,TRBJ2-3,NA,CASTAYSVTDTQYF,TGTGCCAGCACCGCCTATAGCGTCACAGATACGCAGTATTTT
TRBV6-2/TRBV6-3,TRBD1,TRBJ1-5,NA,CASSWGTGVVQPQHF,TGTGCCAGCAGTTGGGGGACAGGGGTGGTTCAGCCCCAGCATTTT
TRBV5-1,NA,TRBJ2-7,once,CASSTGQSLGEQYF,TGCGCCAGCAGCACTGGACAATCTCTCGGCGAGCAGTACTTC
TRBV12-1,NA,TRBJ1-5,NA,CASSSGQGAESNQPQHF,TGTGCCAGCAGCTCTGGACAGGGGGCAGAGAGCAATCAGCCCCAGCATTTT
TRBV27,NA,TRBJ1-4,NA,CASSLSPAGAYNEKLFF,TGTGCCAGCAGTTTATCCCCGGCGGGGGCATATAATGAAAAACTGTTTTTT
TRBV19,TRBD1,TRBJ2-3,NA,CASSWTGDTQYF,TGTGCCAGTAGTTGGACAGGGGATACGCAGTATTTT
TRBV28,TRBD1,TRBJ1-5,NA,CASSSGQGDQPQHF,TGTGCCAGCAGTTCAGGACAGGGGGATCAGCCCCAGCATTTT
TRBV28,TRBD1,TRBJ1-6,NA,CASSFFAGTGLYNSPLHF,TGTGCCAGCAGTTTCTTCGCCGGGACAGGACTTTATAATTCACCCCTCCACTTT
TRBV5-4,TRBD2,TRBJ2-1,NA,CASSPGGLAGGGSEQFF,TGTGCCAGCAGCCCCGGGGGACTAGCGGGTGGAGGTAGTGAGCAGTTCTTC
TRBV18,TRBD1,TRBJ1-2,NA,CASSRQGRDGYTF,TGTGCCAGCTCACGACAGGGTAGGGACGGCTACACCTTC
TRBV7-2,TRBD2,TRBJ2-7,NA,CASRRELLAEQYF,TGTGCCAGCAGGCGGGAGCTCCTCGCCGAGCAGTACTTC
TRBV9,TRBD1,TRBJ2-1,once,CASSAPFGQGWNEQFF,TGTGCCAGCAGCGCGCCGTTCGGACAGGGGTGGAATGAGCAGTTCTTC
TRBV28,NA,TRBJ1-1,once,CASSLGTTGRTFF,TGTGCCAGCAGTTTGGGGACAACGGGTAGGACTTTCTTT
TRBV28,NA,TRBJ1-1,NA,CASTRRPWGVEGTEAFF,TGTGCCAGCACGCGTCGCCCCTGGGGGGTCGAGGGCACTGAAGCTTTCTTT
TRBV28,TRBD1,TRBJ1-1,NA,CASRILLGGGTEAFF,TGTGCCAGCAGGATCCTCCTAGGGGGCGGGACTGAAGCTTTCTTT
TRBV28,NA,TRBJ1-1,NA,CASSLFAGWSTEAFF,TGTGCCAGCAGTTTATTTGCAGGGTGGTCCACTGAAGCTTTCTTT
TRBV5-1,NA,TRBJ2-5,NA,CASSLEPRETQYF,TGCGCCAGCAGCTTGGAACCCCGGGAGACCCAGTACTTC
TRBV7-6,NA,TRBJ2-3,few,CASSPRSAASTDTQYF,TGTGCCAGCAGCCCTCGGTCCGCAGCGAGCACAGATACGCAGTATTTT
TRBV5-5,TRBD1,TRBJ1-1,NA,CASSPLTGGGTEAFF,TGTGCCAGCAGCCCACTGACAGGGGGTGGCACTGAAGCTTTCTTT
TRBV7-9,TRBD1,TRBJ1-1,once,CASSRQGNEAFF,TGTGCCAGCAGTCGACAGGGGAATGAAGCTTTCTTT
TRBV2,TRBD2,TRBJ2-3,once,CASSPEGTRTDTQYF,TGTGCCAGCAGCCCCGAAGGGACTAGGACAGATACGCAGTATTTT
TRBV6-5,NA,TRBJ2-7,NA,CASTGEPTGFYEQYF,TGTGCCAGCACTGGGGAACCGACAGGATTCTACGAGCAGTACTTC
TRBV10-3,NA,TRBJ2-1,NA,CAISDLNEQFF,TGTGCCATCAGTGACTTGAATGAGCAGTTCTTC
TRBV3-1/TRBV3-2,NA,TRBJ1-5,NA,CASSPRGGRGKPQHF,TGTGCCAGCAGCCCACGCGGGGGTAGGGGGAAGCCCCAGCATTTT
TRBV3-1/TRBV3-2,NA,TRBJ1-4,few,CASSRSQGRAEKLFF,TGTGCCAGCAGCCGATCACAGGGTAGAGCTGAAAAACTGTTTTTT
TRBV5-1,TRBD2,TRBJ2-2,NA,CASSLGSGQNTGELFF,TGCGCCAGCAGCTTAGGTAGCGGGCAGAACACCGGGGAGCTGTTTTTT
TRBV4-3,TRBD1,TRBJ2-7,NA,CASSLLRDSEYEQYF,TGCGCCAGCAGCCTACTCCGGGACAGCGAATACGAGCAGTACTTC
TRBV28,NA,TRBJ2-5,once,CASHGRKTQYF,TGTGCCAGCCATGGTAGAAAGACCCAGTACTTC
TRBV11-3,TRBD1,TRBJ1-5,NA,CASSLDPRDRFQPQHF,TGTGCCAGCAGCTTAGATCCTCGGGACAGGTTCCAGCCCCAGCATTTT